Each of the 9 T cell receptor beta chains below was sequenced from the same sample in a study of cytomegalovirus exposure and HLA in healthy donors. PCR involved 60 Vbeta and 13 Jbeta primers. Using immunoSEQ multiplex PCR, the repertoire was profiled, and TCRdb retains in-frame clones only, with some absent. This sample yields some 70,000 clones, of which 82% are seen a single time; over 1.5% belongs to the top ten. Sequencing was carried out using PBMCs. These receptors came from a man younger than 30 in good health and CMV-seronegative.

The V call is TRBV2, the J call TRBJ1-3; D is undetermined. The ends were cut back, 8 bases at V and 0 bases at J, with 14 bases in the middle. Looked up from germline, CDR1 is SNHLY and CDR2 is FYNNEI. The CDR3 is made up of 15 amino acids. CDR3 DNA: TGTGCCAGCCGACAAAACTTATTCTCTGGAAACACCATATATTTT. This gives the protein CASRQNLFSGNTIYF.

The CDR3 sequence: CASSLQGAGEQYF. In DNA, the CDR3 is TGTGCCAGTAGTTTACAGGGGGCCGGCGAGCAGTACTTC. V usage is TRBV19 and J usage is TRBJ2-7; TRBD1 matches 9 bases. CDR1 LNHDA and CDR2 SQIVND come from the germline V gene (reference sequence). There are 13 residues in the CDR3. V shed 5 bases and J 6 bases; nucleotides not matched to a gene: 5.

The chain recombines TRBV7-3 with TRBJ2-7; TRBD2 matches at 9 bases. V dropped 1 base and J dropped 2; count of bases not matched to a gene: 6. CDR1 SGHTA and CDR2 FQGTGA come from the germline V gene. The CDR3 has 16 amino acids. This chain's CDR3 is CASSLRPRGGPYEQYF. CDR3 coding DNA: TGTGCCAGCAGCTTAAGACCGCGGGGGGGCCCCTACGAGCAGTACTTC.

The table lists this clone with a count of one. V and J are TRBV6-5 and TRBJ1-2, with unresolved D. From germline, CDR1 is MNHEY and CDR2 SVGAGI. V was clipped by 0 bases and J by 1 base, with 9 bases between them. The CDR3 has 15 amino acids. The CDR3 loop is CASSYSRAGNYGYTF. CDR3 nucleotide sequence: TGTGCCAGCAGTTACTCAAGGGCGGGTAACTATGGCTACACCTTC.

V is TRBV20-1 and J is TRBJ1-2; no firm D call. V was clipped by 5 bases and J by 4 bases, with 8 bases between them. Germline V gives CDR1 DFQATT, CDR2 SNEGSKA (reference sequence). The CDR3 sequence is 11 residues long. CDR3 loop: CSASTGYGYTF. The CDR3 region has the DNA TGCAGTGCTTCGACGGGCTATGGCTACACCTTC.

The chain carries TRBV7-8 and TRBJ1-4, with TRBD1 matching 7 bases. V dropped 1 base and J dropped 7; count of bases not matched to a gene: 6. CDR3 length: 15 residues. Germline loops: CDR1 SGHVS, CDR2 FQNEAQ. The CDR3 spells CASSLDRGRGEKLFF. CDR3 sequence (DNA): TGTGCCAGCAGCTTAGACAGGGGCAGGGGTGAAAAACTGTTTTTT.

CDR3 in amino acids: CSAGDSQGYTF. CDR3 in DNA: TGCAGTGCTGGGGACAGTCAAGGCTACACCTTC. V and J are TRBV20-1 and TRBJ1-2, with TRBD1 matching over 7 bases. Losses at the gene ends were 5 bases for V and 8 bases for J; bases not matched to a gene: 5. Germline V lookup: CDR1 DFQATT, CDR2 SNEGSKA (reference sequence). The CDR3 is 11 amino acids.

A few counts support this clone. The rearrangement joins TRBV6-1 to TRBJ1-1; the D is unclear. CDR1 is MNHNS, CDR2 SASEGT, per germline. V lost 6 bases and J lost 5, with 13 bases in between. This CDR3 comprises 13 residues. The CDR3 DNA reads as TGTGCCAGCAGGAGGGTCGGGATAACTGAAGCTTTCTTT. It encodes CASRRVGITEAFF.

This clone was counted a single time. This sequence joins TRBV9 and TRBJ1-6; 11 bases map to TRBD1. Losses at the gene ends were 4 bases for V and 10 bases for J; bases not matched to a gene: 7. Germline CDR1 SGDLS, CDR2 YYNGEE. The CDR3 length is 15 residues. The CDR3, as DNA: TGTGCCAGCAGCCCCCGGACAGGGGGCCACTCACCCCTCCACTTT. Residues: CASSPRTGGHSPLHF. Drawing the rest from reference TRBV9 and TRBJ1-6, the complete variable domain is DSGVTQTPKHLITATGQRVTLRCSPRSGDLSVYWYQQSLDQGLQFLIQYYNGEERAKGNILERFSAQQFPDLHSELNLSSLELGDSALYFCASSPRTGGHSPLHFGNGTRLTVT.